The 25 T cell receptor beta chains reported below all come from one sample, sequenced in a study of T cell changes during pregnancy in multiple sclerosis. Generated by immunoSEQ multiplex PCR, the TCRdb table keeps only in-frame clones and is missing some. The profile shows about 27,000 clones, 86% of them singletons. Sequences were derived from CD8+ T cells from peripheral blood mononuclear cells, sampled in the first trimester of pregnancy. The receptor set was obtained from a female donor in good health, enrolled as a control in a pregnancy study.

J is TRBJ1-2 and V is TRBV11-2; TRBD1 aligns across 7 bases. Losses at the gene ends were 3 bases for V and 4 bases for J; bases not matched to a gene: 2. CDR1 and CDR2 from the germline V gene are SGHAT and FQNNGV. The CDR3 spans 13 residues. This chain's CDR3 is CASSLGQLYGYTF. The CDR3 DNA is TGTGCCAGCAGCTTGGGACAGCTCTATGGCTACACCTTC.

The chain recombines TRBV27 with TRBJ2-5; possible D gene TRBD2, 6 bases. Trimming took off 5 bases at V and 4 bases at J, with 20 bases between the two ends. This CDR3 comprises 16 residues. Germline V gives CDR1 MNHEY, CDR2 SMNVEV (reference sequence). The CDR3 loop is CASSGTTLAPRETQYF. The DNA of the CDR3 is TGTGCCAGCAGTGGGACGACTCTAGCGCCCCGAGAGACCCAGTACTTC.

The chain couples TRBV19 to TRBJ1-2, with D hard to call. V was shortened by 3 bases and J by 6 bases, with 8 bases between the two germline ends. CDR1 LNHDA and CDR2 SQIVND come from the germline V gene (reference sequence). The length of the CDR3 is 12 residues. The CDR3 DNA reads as TGTGCCAGTAGTATTGGACTAGATGGCTACACCTTC. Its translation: CASSIGLDGYTF.

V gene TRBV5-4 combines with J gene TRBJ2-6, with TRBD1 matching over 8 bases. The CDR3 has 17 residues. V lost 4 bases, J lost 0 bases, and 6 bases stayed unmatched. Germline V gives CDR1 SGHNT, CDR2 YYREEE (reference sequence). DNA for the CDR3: TGTGCCAGCAGCAGACAGGGGAATCTCTCTGGGGCCAACGTCCTGACTTTC. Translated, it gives CASSRQGNLSGANVLTF.

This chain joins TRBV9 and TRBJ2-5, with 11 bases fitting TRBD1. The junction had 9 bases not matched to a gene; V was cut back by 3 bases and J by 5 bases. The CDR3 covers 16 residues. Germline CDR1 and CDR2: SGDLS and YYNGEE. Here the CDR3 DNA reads TGTGCCAGCAGCGCCAATTGGGACAGGGGGGAGGAGACCCAGTACTTC. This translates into CASSANWDRGEETQYF.

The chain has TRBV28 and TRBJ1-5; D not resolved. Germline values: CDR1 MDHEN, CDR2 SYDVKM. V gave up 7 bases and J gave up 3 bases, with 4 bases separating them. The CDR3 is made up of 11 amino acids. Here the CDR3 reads CASTDNQPQHF. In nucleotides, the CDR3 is TGTGCCAGCACAGACAATCAGCCCCAGCATTTT.

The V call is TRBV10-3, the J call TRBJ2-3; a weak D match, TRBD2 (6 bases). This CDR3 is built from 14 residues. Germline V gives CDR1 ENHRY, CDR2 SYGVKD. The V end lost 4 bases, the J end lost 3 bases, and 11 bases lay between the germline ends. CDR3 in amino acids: CAISVGGETDTQYF. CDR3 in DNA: TGTGCCATCAGTGTCGGGGGAGAAACAGATACGCAGTATTTT.

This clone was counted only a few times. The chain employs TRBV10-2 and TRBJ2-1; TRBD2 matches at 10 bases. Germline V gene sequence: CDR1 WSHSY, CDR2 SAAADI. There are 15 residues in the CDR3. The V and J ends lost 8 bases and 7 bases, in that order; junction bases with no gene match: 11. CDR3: CASRSASGRSNEQFF. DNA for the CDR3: TGCGCCAGCCGGAGTGCTAGCGGGAGAAGTAATGAGCAGTTCTTC.

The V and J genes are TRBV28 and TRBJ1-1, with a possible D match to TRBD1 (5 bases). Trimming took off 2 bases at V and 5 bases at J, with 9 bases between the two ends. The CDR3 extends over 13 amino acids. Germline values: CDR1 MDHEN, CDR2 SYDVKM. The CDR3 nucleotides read TGTGCCAGCAGTTTAGGGGCCTCAACTGAAGCTTTCTTT. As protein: CASSLGASTEAFF.

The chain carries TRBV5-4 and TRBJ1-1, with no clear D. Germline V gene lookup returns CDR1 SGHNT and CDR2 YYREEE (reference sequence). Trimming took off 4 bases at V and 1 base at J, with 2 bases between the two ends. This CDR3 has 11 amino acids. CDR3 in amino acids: CASSQNTEAFF. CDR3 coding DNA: TGTGCCAGCAGCCAGAACACTGAAGCTTTCTTT.

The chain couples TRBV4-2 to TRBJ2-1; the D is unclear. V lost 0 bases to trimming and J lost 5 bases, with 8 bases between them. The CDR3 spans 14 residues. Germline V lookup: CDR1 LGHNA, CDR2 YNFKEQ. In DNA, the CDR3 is TGTGCCAGCAGCCAAGAGGGCACCAACAATGAGCAGTTCTTC. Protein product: CASSQEGTNNEQFF.

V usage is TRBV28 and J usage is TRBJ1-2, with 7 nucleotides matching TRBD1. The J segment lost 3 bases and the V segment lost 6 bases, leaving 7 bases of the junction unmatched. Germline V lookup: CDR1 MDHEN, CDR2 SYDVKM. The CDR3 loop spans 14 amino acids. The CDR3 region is CASSKTGFDYGYTF. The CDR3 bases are TGTGCCAGCAGCAAGACAGGGTTCGACTATGGCTACACCTTC.

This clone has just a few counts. CDR3 in amino acids: CAGRGGDYNSPLHF. CDR3 nucleotides: TGTGCCGGGCGGGGGGGGGATTATAATTCACCCCTCCACTTT. The V gene is TRBV7-2, the J gene TRBJ1-6; D is perhaps TRBD1 (5 bases). The CDR3 sequence is 14 residues long. Germline V gives CDR1 SGHTA, CDR2 FQGNSA. V was pared by 11 bases and J by 4 bases, with 15 bases between. Filled out from reference TRBV7-2 and TRBJ1-6, the complete variable domain reads GAGVSQSPSNKVTEKGKDVELRCDPISGHTALYWYRQSLGQGLEFLIYFQGNSAPDKSGLPSDRFSAERTGGSVSTLTIQRTQQEDSAVYLCAGRGGDYNSPLHFGNGTRLTVT.

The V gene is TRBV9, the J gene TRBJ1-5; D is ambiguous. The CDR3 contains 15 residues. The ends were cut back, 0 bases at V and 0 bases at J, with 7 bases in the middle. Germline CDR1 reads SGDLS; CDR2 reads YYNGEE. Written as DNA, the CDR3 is TGTGCCAGCAGCGTAGACGAACATAGCAATCAGCCCCAGCATTTT. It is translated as CASSVDEHSNQPQHF. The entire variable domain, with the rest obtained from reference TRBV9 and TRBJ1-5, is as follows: DSGVTQTPKHLITATGQRVTLRCSPRSGDLSVYWYQQSLDQGLQFLIQYYNGEERAKGNILERFSAQQFPDLHSELNLSSLELGDSALYFCASSVDEHSNQPQHFGDGTRLSIL.

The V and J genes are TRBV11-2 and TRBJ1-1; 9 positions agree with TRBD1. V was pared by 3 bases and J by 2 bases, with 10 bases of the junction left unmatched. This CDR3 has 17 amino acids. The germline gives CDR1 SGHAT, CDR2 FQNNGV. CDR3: CASSFPKQGAGNTEAFF. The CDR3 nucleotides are TGTGCCAGCAGCTTCCCAAAACAGGGGGCAGGTAACACTGAAGCTTTCTTT.

Here the CDR3 DNA reads TGTGCCAGCAGTTACCCCTCGGAGGGTGAGAACGAGCAGTACTTC. Translating gives CASSYPSEGENEQYF. The chain joins TRBV6-5 to TRBJ2-5; the D gene is possibly TRBD2 (6 bases). The J call may be incorrect, as the DNA end agrees better with TRBJ2-7. The CDR3 runs to 15 residues. CDR1 and CDR2 (germline): MNHEY, SVGAGI.

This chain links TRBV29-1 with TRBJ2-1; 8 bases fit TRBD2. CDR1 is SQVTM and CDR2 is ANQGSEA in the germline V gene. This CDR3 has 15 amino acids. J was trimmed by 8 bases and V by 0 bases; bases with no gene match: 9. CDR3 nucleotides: TGCAGCGTTGAAGATCGGGGGGGGATTTCAGATGAGCAGTTCTTC. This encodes CSVEDRGGISDEQFF.

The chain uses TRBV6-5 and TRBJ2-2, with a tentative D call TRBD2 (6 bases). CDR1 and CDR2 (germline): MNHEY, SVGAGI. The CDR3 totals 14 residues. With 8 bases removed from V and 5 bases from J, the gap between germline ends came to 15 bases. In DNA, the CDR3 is TGTGCCAGCTATTCTAGCGTATTGACCGGGGAGCTGTTTTTT. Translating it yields CASYSSVLTGELFF.

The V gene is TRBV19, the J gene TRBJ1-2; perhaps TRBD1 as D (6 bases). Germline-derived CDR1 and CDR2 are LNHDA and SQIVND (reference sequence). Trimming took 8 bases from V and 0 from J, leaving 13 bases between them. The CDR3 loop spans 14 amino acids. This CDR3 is CASSGRGANYGYTF. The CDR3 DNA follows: TGTGCCAGTTCCGGCAGGGGCGCTAACTATGGCTACACCTTC.

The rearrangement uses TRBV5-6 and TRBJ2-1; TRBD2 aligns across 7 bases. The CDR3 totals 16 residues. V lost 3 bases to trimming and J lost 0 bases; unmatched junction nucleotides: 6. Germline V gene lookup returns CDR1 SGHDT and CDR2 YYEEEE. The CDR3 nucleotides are TGTGCCAGCAGCTCGACCGGGGGGAGCTCCTACAATGAGCAGTTCTTC. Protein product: CASSSTGGSSYNEQFF.

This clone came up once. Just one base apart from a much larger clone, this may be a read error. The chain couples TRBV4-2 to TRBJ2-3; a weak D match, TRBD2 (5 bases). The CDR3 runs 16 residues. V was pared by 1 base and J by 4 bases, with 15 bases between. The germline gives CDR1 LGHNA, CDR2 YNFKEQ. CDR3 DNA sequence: TGTGCCAGCAGCCAAGCCAGCAGGAGAGGGTCAGATACGCAGTATTTT. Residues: CASSQASRRGSDTQYF.

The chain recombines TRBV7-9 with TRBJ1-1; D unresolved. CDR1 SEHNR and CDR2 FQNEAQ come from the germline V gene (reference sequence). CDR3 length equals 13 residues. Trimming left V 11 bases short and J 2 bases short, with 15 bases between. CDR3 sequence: CASKFRGNTEAFF. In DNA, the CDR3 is TGTGCCTCTAAATTCCGGGGAAACACTGAAGCTTTCTTT.

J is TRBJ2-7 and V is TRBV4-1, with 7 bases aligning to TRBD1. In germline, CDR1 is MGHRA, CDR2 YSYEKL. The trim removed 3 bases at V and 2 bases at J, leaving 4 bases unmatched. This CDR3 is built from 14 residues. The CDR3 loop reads CASSHRQGTYEQYF. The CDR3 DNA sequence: TGCGCCAGCAGCCACAGACAGGGCACCTACGAGCAGTACTTC.

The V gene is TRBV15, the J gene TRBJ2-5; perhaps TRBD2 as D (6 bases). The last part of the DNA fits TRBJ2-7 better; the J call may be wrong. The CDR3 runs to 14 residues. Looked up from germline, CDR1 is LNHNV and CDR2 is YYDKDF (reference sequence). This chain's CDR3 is CATSPVGGGYEQYF. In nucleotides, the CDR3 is TGTGCCACCAGCCCTGTGGGGGGAGGCTACGAGCAGTACTTC.

CDR3 coding DNA: TGTGCCAGCAGCCAACTAACAGGGGAAACCGGGGAGCTGTTTTTT. Protein: CASSQLTGETGELFF. V and J are TRBV2 and TRBJ2-2; 7 bases are shared with TRBD1. The V gene end was trimmed by 6 bases and the J gene end by 5 bases; junction bases not matched to a gene: 9. Germline V lookup: CDR1 SNHLY, CDR2 FYNNEI. The CDR3 totals 15 residues.